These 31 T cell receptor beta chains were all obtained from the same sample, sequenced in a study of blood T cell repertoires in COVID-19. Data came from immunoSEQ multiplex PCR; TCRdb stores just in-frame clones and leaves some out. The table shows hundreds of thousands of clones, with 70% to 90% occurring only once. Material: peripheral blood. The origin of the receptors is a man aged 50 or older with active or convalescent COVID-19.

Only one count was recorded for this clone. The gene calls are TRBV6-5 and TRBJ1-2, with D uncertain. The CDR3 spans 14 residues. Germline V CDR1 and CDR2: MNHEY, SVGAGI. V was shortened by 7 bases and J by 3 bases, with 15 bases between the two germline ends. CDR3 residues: CASTFPGRDYGYTF. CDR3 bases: TGTGCCAGCACCTTCCCGGGGAGGGACTATGGCTACACCTTC.

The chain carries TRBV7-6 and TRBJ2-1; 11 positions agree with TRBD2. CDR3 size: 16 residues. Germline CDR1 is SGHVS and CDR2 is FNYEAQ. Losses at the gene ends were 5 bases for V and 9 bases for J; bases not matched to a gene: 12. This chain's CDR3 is CASSPPTSGIGGEQFF. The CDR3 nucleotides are TGTGCCAGCAGCCCTCCGACTAGCGGGATCGGGGGTGAGCAGTTCTTC. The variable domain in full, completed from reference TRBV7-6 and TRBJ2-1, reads GAGVSQSPRYKVTKRGQDVALRCDPISGHVSLYWYRQALGQGPEFLTYFNYEAQQDKSGLPNDRFSAERPEGSISTLTIQRTEQRDSAMYRCASSPPTSGIGGEQFFGPGTRLTVL.

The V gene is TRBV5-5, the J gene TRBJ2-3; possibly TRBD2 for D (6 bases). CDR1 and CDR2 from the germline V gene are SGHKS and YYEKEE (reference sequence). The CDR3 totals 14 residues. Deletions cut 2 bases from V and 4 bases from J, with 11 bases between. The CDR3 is CASSLREVADTQYF. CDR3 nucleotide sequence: TGTGCCAGCAGCTTAAGGGAGGTCGCAGATACGCAGTATTTT. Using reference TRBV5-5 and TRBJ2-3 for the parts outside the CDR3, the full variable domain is DAGVTQSPTHLIKTRGQQVTLRCSPISGHKSVSWYQQVLGQGPQFIFQYYEKEERGRGNFPDRFSARQFPNYSSELNVNALLLGDSALYLCASSLREVADTQYFGPGTRLTVL.

The CDR3 loop reads CASSLAGALYEQYF. The CDR3 DNA reads TGCGCCAGCAGCTTGGCTGGAGCTCTCTACGAGCAGTACTTC. The chain couples TRBV5-1 to TRBJ2-7, with D hard to call. In germline, CDR1 is SGHRS, CDR2 YFSETQ. This CDR3 is built from 14 residues. Between the trimmed V and J ends, which lost 0 bases and 3 bases, there was a span of 10 bases.

The CDR3: CASRGTGDAGELFF. The CDR3 DNA reads as TGTGCCAGCCGGGGGACAGGGGACGCCGGGGAGCTGTTTTTT. J is TRBJ2-2 and V is TRBV2, with TRBD1 matching 10 bases. Germline V gene sequence: CDR1 SNHLY, CDR2 FYNNEI. There are 14 residues in the CDR3. The J segment lost 6 bases and the V segment lost 8 bases, leaving 6 bases of the junction unmatched.

CDR3 nucleotides: TGTGCCAGTACCCGAATAGGAGATGGCTACACCTTC. It codes for CASTRIGDGYTF. J is TRBJ1-2 and V is TRBV12-3 or TRBV12-4; D is unresolved. The CDR3 consists of 12 residues. Trimming left V 9 bases short and J 6 bases short, with 14 bases between.

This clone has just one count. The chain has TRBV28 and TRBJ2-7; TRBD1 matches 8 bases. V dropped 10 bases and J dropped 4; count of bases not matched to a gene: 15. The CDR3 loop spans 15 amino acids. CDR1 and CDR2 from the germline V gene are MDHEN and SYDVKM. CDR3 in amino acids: CATAIRQGNSYEQYF. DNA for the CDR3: TGTGCCACCGCAATCAGACAGGGGAATTCGTACGAGCAGTACTTC.

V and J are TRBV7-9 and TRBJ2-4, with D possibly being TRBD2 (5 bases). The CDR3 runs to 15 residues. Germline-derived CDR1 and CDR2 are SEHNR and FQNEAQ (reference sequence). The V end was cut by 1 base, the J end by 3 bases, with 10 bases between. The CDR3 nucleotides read TGTGCCAGCAGCTTAGTTACTAGTGGCAAAAACATTCAGTACTTC. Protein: CASSLVTSGKNIQYF. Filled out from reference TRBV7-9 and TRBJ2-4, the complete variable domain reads DTGVSQNPRHKITKRGQNVTFRCDPISEHNRLYWYRQTLGQGPEFLTYFQNEAQLEKSRLLSDRFSAERPKGSFSTLEIQRTEQGDSAMYLCASSLVTSGKNIQYFGAGTRLSVL.

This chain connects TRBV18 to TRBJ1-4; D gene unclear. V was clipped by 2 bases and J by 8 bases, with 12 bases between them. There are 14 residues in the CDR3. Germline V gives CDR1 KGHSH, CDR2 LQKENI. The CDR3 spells CASSPGELGEKLFF. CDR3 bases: TGTGCCAGCTCACCAGGGGAGCTAGGCGAAAAACTGTTTTTT.

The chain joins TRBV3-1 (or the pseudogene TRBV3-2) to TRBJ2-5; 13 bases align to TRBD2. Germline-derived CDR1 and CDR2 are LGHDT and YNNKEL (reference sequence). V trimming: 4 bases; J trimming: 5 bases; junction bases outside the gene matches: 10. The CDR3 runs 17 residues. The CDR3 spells CASSRRLAGGVGETQYF. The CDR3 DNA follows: TGTGCCAGCAGCCGTAGACTAGCGGGAGGCGTAGGGGAGACCCAGTACTTC.

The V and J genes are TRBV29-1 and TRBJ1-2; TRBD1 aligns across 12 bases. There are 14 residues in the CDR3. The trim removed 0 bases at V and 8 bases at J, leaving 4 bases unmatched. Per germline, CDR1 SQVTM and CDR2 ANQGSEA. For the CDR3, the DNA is TGCAGCGTTGAAGATGGGACAGGGGGCCGGGGCTACACCTTC. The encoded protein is CSVEDGTGGRGYTF.

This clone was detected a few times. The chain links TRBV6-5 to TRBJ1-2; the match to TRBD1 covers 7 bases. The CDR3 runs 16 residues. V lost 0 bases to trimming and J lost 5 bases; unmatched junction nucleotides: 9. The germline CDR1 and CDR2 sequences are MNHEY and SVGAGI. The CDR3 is CASSYSRTGGLYGYTF. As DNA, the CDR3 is TGTGCCAGCAGTTACTCCCGGACAGGTGGATTGTATGGCTACACCTTC.

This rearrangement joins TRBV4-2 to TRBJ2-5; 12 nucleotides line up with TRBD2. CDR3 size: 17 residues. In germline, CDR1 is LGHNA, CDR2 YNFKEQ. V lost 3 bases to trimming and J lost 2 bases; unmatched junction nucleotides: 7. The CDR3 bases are TGTGCCAGCAGCCAGGAACTACTAGCGGGAGGACAAGAGACCCAGTACTTC. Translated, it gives CASSQELLAGGQETQYF.

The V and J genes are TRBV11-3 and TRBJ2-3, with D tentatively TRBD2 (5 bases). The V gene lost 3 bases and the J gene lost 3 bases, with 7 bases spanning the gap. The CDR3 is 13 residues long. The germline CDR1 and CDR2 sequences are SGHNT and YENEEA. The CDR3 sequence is CASSFRGTDTQYF. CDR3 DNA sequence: TGTGCCAGCAGCTTCCGGGGAACAGATACGCAGTATTTT.

The CDR3 sequence: CASSEGLNTGELFF. The CDR3 DNA sequence: TGTGCCAGCAGTGAAGGGCTGAACACCGGGGAGCTGTTTTTT. The J gene is TRBJ2-2, the V gene TRBV2; D remains ambiguous. V dropped 1 base and J dropped 1 base, with 4 bases sitting between them. The CDR3 runs to 14 residues. Germline-derived CDR1 and CDR2 are SNHLY and FYNNEI.

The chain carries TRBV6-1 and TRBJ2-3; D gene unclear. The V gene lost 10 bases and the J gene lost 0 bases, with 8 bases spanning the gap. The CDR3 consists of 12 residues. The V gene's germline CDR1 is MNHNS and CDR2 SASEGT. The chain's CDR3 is CATGGSTDTQYF. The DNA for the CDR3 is TGTGCCACGGGTGGGAGCACAGATACGCAGTATTTT.

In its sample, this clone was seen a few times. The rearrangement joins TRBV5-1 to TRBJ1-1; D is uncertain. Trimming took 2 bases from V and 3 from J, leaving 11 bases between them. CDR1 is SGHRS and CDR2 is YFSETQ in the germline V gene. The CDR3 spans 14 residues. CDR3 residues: CASSLGGGDTEAFF. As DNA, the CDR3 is TGCGCCAGCAGCTTAGGAGGTGGGGACACTGAAGCTTTCTTT.

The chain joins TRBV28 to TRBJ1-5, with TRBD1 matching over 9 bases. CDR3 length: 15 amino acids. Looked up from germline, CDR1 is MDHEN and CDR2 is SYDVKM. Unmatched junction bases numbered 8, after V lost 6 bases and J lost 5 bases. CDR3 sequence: CASSSGQGTHQPQHF. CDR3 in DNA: TGTGCCAGCAGCTCTGGACAGGGGACCCATCAGCCCCAGCATTTT.

Written as DNA, the CDR3 is TGTGCCAGTAGTCCGATGATGAGGGACTATCAGCCCCAGCATTTT. This codes for CASSPMMRDYQPQHF. The chain recombines TRBV19 with TRBJ1-5, with a possible D match to TRBD1 (5 bases). V dropped 5 bases and J dropped 5 bases, with 16 bases sitting between them. CDR3 length: 15 residues. Germline V gives CDR1 LNHDA, CDR2 SQIVND (reference sequence).

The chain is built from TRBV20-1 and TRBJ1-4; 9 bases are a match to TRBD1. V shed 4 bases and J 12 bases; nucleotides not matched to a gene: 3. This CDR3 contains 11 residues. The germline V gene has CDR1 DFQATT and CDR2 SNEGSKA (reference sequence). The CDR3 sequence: CSAKGDRELFF. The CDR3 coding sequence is TGCAGTGCTAAAGGGGACAGGGAACTGTTTTTT.

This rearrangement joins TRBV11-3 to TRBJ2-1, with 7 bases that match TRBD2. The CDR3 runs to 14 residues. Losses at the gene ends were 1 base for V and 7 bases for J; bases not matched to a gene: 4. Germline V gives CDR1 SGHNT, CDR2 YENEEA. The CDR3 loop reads CASSLARGVNEQFF. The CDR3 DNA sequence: TGTGCCAGCAGCTTAGCCCGGGGGGTGAATGAGCAGTTCTTC.

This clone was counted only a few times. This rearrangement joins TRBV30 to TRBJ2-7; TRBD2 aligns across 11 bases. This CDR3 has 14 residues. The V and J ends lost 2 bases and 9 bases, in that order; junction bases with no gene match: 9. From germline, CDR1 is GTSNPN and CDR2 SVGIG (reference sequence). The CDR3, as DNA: TGTGCCTGGAGTACTAGCGGGAGCGTTCAAGGGCAGTACTTC. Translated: CAWSTSGSVQGQYF.

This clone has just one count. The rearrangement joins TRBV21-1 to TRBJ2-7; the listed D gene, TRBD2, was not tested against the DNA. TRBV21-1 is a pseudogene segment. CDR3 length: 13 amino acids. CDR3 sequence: CASRDGGSYEQYF. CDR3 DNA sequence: TGTGCCAGCCGGGACGGGGGTAGCTACGAGCAGTACTTC.

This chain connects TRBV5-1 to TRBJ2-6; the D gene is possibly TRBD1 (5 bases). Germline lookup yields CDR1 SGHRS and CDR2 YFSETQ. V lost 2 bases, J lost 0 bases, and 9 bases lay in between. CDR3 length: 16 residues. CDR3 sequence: CASSLLGDSGANVLTF. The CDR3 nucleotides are TGCGCCAGCAGCTTATTAGGGGACTCTGGGGCCAACGTCCTGACTTTC.

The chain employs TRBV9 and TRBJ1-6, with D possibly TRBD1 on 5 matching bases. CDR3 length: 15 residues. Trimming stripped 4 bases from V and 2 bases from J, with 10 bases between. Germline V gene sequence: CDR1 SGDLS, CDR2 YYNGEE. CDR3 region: CASSPGGTYNSPLHF. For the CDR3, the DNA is TGTGCCAGCAGCCCGGGGGGAACCTATAATTCACCCCTCCACTTT.

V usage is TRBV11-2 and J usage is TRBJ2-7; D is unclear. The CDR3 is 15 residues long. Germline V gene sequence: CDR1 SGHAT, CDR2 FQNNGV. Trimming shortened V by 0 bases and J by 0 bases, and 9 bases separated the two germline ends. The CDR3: CASSLERSLSYEQYF. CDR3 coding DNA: TGTGCCAGCAGCTTAGAACGGTCCCTCTCCTACGAGCAGTACTTC.

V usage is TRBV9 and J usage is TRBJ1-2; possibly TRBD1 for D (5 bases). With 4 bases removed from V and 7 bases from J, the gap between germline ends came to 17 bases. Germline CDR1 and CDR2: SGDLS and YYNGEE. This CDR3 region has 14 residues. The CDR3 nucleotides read TGTGCCAGCAGCCCGCTGGGGGGTTGGGGTGGCTACACCTTC. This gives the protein CASSPLGGWGGYTF. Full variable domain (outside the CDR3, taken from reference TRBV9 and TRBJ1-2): DSGVTQTPKHLITATGQRVTLRCSPRSGDLSVYWYQQSLDQGLQFLIQYYNGEERAKGNILERFSAQQFPDLHSELNLSSLELGDSALYFCASSPLGGWGGYTFGSGTRLTVV.

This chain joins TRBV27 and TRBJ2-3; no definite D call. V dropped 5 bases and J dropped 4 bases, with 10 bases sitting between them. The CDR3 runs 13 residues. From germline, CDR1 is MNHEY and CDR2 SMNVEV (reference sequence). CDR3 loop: CASSTRGADTQYF. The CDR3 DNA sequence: TGTGCCAGCAGTACTCGAGGCGCAGATACGCAGTATTTT.

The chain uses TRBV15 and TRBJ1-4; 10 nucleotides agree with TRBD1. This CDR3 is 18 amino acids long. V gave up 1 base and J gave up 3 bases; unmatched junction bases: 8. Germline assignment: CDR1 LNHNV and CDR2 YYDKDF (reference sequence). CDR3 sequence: CATSRAETGGIANEKLFF. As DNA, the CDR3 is TGTGCCACCAGCAGAGCCGAGACAGGGGGCATTGCTAATGAAAAACTGTTTTTT.

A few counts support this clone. As DNA, the CDR3 is TGTGCCAGCAGTGGACAGGGGAATCTATACGAGCAGTACTTC. Its translation: CASSGQGNLYEQYF. The chain joins TRBV2 to TRBJ2-7; 8 nucleotides agree with TRBD1. The CDR3 contains 14 residues. Germline V gene lookup returns CDR1 SNHLY and CDR2 FYNNEI. J was trimmed by 4 bases and V by 4 bases; bases with no gene match: 6.

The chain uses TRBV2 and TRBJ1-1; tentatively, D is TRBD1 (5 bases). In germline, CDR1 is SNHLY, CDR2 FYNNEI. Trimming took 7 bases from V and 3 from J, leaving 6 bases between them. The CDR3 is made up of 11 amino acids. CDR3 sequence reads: CASKTDTEAFF. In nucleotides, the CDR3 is TGTGCCAGCAAGACAGACACTGAAGCTTTCTTT.